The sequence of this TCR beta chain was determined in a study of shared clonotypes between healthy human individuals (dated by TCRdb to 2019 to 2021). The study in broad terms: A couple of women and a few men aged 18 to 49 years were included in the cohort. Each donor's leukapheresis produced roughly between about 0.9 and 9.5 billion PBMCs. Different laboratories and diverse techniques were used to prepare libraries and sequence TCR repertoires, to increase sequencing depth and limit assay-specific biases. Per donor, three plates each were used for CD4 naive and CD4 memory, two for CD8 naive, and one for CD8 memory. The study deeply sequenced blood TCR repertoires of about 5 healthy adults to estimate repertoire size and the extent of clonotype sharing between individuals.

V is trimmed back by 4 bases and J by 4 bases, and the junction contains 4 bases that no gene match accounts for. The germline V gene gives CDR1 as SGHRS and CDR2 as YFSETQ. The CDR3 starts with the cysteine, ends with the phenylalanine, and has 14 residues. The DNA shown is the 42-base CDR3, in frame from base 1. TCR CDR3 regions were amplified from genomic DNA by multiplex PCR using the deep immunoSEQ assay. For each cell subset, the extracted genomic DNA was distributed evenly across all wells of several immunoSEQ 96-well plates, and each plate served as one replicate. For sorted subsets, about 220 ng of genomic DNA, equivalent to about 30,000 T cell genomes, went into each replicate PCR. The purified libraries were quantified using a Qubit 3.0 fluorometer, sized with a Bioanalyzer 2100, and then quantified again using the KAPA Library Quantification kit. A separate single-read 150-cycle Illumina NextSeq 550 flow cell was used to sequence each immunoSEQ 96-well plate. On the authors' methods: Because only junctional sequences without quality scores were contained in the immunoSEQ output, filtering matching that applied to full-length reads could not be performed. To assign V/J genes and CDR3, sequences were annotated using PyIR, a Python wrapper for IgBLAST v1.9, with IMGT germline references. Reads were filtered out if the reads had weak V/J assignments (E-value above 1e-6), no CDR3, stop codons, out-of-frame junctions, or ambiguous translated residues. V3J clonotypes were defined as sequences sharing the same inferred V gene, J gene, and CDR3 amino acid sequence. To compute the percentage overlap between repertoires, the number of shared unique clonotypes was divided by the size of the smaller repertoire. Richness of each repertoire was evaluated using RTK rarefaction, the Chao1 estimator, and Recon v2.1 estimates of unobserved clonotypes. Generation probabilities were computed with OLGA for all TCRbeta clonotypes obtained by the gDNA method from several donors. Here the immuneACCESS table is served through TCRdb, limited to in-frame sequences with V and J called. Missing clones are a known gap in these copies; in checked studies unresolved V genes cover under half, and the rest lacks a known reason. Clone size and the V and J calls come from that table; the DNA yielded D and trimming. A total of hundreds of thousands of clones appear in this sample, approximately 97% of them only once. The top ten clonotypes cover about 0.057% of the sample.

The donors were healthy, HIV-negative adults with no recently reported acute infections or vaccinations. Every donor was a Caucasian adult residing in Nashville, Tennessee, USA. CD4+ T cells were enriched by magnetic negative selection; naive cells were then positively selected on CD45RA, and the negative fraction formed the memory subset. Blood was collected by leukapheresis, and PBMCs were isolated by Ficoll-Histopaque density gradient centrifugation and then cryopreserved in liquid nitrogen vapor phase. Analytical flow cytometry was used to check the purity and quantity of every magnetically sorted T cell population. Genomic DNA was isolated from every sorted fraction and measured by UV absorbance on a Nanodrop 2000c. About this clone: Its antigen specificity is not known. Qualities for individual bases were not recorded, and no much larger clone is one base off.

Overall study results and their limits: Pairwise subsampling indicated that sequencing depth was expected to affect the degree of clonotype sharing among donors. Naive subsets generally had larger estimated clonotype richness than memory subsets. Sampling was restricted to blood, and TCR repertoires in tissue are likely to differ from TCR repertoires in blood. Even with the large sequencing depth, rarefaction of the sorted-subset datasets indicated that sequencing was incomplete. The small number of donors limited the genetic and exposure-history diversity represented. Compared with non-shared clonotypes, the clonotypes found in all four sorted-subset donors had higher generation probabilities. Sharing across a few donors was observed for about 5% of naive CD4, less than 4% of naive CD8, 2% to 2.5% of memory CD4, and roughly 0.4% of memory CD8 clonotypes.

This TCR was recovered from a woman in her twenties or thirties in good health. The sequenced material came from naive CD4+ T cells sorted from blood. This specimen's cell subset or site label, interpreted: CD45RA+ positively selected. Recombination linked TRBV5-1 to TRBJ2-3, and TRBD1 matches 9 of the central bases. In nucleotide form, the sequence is TGCGCCAGCAGCATGGGACAGGGTGCAGATACGCAGTATTTT. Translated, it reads CASSMGQGADTQYF. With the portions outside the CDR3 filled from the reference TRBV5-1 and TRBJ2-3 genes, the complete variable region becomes KAGVTQTPRYLIKTRGQQVTLSCSPISGHRSVSWYQQTPGQGLQFLFEYFSETQRNKGNFPGRFSGRQFSNSRSEMNVSTLELGDSALYLCASSMGQGADTQYFGPGTRLTVL.